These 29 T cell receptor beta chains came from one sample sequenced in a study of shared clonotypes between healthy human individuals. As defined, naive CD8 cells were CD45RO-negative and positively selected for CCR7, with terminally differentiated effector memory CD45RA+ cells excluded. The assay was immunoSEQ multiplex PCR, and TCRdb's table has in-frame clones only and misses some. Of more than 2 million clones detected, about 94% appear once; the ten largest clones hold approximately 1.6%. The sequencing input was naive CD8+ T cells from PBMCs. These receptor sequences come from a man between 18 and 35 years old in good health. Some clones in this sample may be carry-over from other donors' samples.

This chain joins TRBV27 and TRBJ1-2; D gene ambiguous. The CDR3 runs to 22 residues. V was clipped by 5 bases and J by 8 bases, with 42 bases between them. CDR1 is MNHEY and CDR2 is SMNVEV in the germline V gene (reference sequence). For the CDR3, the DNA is TGTGCCAGCAGTCCCCAGGTCTTAGTCACCTCGGCCGAATATGGCTCTTATATGGGCTACACCTTC. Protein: CASSPQVLVTSAEYGSYMGYTF.

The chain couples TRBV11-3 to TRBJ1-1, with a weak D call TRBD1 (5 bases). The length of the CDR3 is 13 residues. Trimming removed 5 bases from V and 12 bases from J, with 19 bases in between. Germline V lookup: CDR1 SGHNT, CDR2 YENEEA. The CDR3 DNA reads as TGTGCCAGCAGCCCGGGACGGGGCTTTGTCTCTTTCTTT. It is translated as CASSPGRGFVSFF.

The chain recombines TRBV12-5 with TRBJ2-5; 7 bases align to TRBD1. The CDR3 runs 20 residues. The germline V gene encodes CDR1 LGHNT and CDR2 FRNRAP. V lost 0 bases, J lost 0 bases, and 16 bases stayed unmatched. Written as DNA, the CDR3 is TGTGCTAGTGGTTTGGTATCGGGGCAGGGGGACGCGAAACACCAAGAGACCCAGTACTTC. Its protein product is CASGLVSGQGDAKHQETQYF.

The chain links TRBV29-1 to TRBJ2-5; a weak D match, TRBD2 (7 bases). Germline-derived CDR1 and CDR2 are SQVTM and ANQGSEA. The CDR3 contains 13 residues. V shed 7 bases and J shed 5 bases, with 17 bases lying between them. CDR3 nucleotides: TGCAGCGCCCGGGGGGCACCAGGGGAGACCCAGTACTTC. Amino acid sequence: CSARGAPGETQYF. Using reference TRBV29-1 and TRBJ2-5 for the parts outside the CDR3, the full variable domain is SAVISQKPSRDICQRGTSLTIQCQVDSQVTMMFWYRQQPGQSLTLIATANQGSEATYESGFVIDKFPISRPNLTFSTLTVSNMSPEDSSIYLCSARGAPGETQYFGPGTRLLVL.

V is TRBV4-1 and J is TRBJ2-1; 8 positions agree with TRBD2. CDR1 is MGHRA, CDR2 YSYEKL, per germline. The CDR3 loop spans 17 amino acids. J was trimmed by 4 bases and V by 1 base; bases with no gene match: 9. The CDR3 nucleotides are TGCGCCAGCAGCCAAGCGGGACTAGGGGCGTGGTACAATGAGCAGTTCTTC. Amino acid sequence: CASSQAGLGAWYNEQFF.

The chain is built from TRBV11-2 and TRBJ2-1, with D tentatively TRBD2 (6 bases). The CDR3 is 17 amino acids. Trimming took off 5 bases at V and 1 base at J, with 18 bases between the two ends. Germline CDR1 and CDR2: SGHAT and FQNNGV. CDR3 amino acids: CASSRSLSRGSYNEQFF. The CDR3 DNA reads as TGTGCCAGCAGCAGATCCCTCTCGCGGGGATCCTACAATGAGCAGTTCTTC.

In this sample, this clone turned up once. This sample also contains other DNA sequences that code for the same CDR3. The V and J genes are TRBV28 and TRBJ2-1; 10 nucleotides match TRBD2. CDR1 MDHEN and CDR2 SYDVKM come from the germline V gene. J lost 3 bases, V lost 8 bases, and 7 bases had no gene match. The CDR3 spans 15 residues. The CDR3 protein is CASRSGTSVYNEQFF. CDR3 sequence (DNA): TGTGCCAGCCGATCCGGGACTAGCGTCTACAATGAGCAGTTCTTC.

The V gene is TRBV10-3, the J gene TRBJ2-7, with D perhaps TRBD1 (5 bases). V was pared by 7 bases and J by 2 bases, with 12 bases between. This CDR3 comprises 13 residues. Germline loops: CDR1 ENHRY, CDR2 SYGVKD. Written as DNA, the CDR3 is TGTGCCATCAAAGGGGCTTCAACCTACGAGCAGTACTTC. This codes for CAIKGASTYEQYF.

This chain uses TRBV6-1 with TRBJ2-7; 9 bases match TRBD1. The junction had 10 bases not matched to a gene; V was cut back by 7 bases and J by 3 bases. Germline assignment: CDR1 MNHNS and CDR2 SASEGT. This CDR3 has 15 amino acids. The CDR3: CASNPYRTGVYEQYF. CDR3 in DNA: TGTGCCAGCAACCCTTACCGGACAGGGGTCTACGAGCAGTACTTC.

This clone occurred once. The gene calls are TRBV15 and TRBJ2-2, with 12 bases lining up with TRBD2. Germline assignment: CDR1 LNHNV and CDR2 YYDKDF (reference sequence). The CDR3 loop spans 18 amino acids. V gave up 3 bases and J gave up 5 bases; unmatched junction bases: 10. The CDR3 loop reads CATSSAGLAGTFTGELFF. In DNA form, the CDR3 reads TGTGCCACCAGCAGCGCTGGACTAGCGGGAACTTTTACCGGGGAGCTGTTTTTT.

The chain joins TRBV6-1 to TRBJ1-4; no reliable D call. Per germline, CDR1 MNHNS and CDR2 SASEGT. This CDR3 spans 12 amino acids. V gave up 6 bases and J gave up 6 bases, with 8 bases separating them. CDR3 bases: TGTGCCAGCAGGATGGTGGATGAAAAACTGTTTTTT. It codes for CASRMVDEKLFF.

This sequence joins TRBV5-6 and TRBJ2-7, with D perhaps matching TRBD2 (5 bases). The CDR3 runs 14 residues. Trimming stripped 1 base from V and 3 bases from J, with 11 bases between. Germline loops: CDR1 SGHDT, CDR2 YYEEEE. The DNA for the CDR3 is TGTGCCAGCAGCTTGTGGTCCCGGGGCTACGAGCAGTACTTC. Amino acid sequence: CASSLWSRGYEQYF.

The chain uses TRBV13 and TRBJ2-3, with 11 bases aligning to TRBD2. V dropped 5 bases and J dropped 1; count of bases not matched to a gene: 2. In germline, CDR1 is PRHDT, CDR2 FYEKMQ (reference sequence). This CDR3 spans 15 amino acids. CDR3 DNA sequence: TGTGCCAGCAGCATGACTAGCGGGGGCACAGATACGCAGTATTTT. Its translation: CASSMTSGGTDTQYF.

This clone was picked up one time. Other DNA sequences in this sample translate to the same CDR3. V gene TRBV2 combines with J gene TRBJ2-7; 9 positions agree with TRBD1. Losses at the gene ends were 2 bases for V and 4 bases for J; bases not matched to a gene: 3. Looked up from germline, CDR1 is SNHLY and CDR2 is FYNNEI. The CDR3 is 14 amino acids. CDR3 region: CASSERDRVYEQYF. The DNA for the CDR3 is TGTGCCAGCAGTGAAAGGGACAGGGTATACGAGCAGTACTTC.

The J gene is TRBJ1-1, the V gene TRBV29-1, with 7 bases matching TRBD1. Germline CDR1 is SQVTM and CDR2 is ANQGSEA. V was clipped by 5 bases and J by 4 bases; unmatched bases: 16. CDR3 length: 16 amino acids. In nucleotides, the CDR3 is TGCAGCGTTCTGGTTACTCAGACAGGGTGGGGCACTGAAGCTTTCTTT. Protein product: CSVLVTQTGWGTEAFF. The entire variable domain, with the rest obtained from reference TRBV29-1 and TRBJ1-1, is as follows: SAVISQKPSRDICQRGTSLTIQCQVDSQVTMMFWYRQQPGQSLTLIATANQGSEATYESGFVIDKFPISRPNLTFSTLTVSNMSPEDSSIYLCSVLVTQTGWGTEAFFGQGTRLTVV.

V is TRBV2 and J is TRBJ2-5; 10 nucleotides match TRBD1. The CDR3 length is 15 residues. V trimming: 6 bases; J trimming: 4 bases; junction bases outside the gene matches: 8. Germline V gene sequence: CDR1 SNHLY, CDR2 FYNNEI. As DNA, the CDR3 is TGTGCCAGCAGGGATGGACAGGGGGAGGGAGAGACCCAGTACTTC. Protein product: CASRDGQGEGETQYF.

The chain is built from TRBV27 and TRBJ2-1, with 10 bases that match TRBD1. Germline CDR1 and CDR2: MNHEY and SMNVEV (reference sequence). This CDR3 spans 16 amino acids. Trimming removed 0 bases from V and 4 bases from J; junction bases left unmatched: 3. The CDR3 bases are TGTGCCAGCAGTTTATCAGGACAGGGGGATTACAATGAGCAGTTCTTC. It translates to CASSLSGQGDYNEQFF.

This chain's CDR3 is CASSSETHYEQYF. The CDR3 nucleotides read TGTGCCAGCAGTTCTGAAACCCACTACGAGCAGTACTTC. V and J are TRBV6-5 and TRBJ2-7; the D is unclear. This CDR3 region has 13 residues. The germline V and J ends were trimmed by 4 bases and 3 bases, with 10 bases remaining between them. From germline, CDR1 is MNHEY and CDR2 SVGAGI.

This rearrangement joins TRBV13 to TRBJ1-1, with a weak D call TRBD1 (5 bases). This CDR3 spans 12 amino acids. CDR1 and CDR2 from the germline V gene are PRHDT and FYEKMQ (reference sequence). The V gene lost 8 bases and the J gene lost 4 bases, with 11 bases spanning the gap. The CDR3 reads CASRGGTTEAFF. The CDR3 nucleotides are TGTGCCAGCCGGGGGGGGACCACTGAAGCTTTCTTT. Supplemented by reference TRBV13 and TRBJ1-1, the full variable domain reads AAGVIQSPRHLIKEKRETATLKCYPIPRHDTVYWYQQGPGQDPQFLISFYEKMQSDKGSIPDRFSAQQFSDYHSELNMSSLELGDSALYFCASRGGTTEAFFGQGTRLTVV.

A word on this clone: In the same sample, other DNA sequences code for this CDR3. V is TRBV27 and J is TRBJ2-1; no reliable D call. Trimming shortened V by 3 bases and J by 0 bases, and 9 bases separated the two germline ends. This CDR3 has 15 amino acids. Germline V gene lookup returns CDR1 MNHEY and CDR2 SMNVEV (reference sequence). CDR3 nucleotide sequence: TGTGCCAGCAGTTTGTTGGAGAGCTCCTACAATGAGCAGTTCTTC. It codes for CASSLLESSYNEQFF.

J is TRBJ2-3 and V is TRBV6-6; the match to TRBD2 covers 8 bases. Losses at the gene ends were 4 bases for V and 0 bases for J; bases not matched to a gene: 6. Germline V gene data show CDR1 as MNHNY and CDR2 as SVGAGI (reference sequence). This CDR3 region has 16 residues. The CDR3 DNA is TGTGCCAGCAGTTCCACTAGCGGAACTAGCACAGATACGCAGTATTTT. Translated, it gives CASSSTSGTSTDTQYF.

In nucleotides, the CDR3 is TGCGCCAGCAGCCGGTCAGACAGATTACTTAATGAAAAACTGTTTTTT. This codes for CASSRSDRLLNEKLFF. The chain couples TRBV4-3 to TRBJ1-4; the D gene is possibly TRBD1 (5 bases). V lost 4 bases and J lost 4, with 16 bases in between. The CDR3 runs to 16 residues. Germline CDR1 reads LGHNA; CDR2 reads YSLEER.

CDR3 loop: CASEISTGLAGSYEQYF. As DNA, the CDR3 is TGTGCCAGCGAAATTTCTACCGGACTAGCGGGGTCCTACGAGCAGTACTTC. V gene TRBV28 combines with J gene TRBJ2-7; 12 nucleotides align to TRBD2. The CDR3 loop spans 17 amino acids. In germline, CDR1 is MDHEN, CDR2 SYDVKM. The V segment lost 8 bases and the J segment 1 base; nucleotides outside the gene matches: 12.

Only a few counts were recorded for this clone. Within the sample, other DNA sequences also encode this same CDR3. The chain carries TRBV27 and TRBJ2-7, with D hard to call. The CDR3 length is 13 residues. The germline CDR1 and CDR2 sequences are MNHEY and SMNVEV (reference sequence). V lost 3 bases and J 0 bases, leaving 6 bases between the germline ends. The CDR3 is CASSFPGSYEQYF. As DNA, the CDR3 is TGTGCCAGCAGTTTCCCGGGCTCCTACGAGCAGTACTTC.

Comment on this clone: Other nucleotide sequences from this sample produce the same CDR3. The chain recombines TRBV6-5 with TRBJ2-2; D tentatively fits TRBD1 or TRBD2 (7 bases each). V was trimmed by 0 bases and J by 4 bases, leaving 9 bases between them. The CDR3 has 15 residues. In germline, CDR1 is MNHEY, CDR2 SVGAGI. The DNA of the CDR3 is TGTGCCAGCAGTTACTCCAGGGGGGGCACCGGGGAGCTGTTTTTT. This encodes CASSYSRGGTGELFF.

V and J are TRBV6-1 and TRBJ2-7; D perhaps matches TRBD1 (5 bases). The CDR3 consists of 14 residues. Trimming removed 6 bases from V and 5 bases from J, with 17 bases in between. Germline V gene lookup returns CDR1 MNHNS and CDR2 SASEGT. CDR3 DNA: TGTGCCAGCAGACGTCGCCAAGGGGTCGACGAGCAGTACTTC. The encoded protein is CASRRRQGVDEQYF.

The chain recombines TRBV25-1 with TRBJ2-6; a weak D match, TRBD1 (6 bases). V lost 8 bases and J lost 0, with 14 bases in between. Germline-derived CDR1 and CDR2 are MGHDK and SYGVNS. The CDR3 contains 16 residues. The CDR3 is CASARTEISGANVLTF. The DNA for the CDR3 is TGTGCCAGCGCCCGGACAGAAATCTCTGGGGCCAACGTCCTGACTTTC. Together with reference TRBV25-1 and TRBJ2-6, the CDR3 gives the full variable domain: EADIYQTPRYLVIGTGKKITLECSQTMGHDKMYWYQQDPGMELHLIHYSYGVNSTEKGDLSSESTVSRIRTEHFPLTLESARPSHTSQYLCASARTEISGANVLTFGAGSRLTVL.

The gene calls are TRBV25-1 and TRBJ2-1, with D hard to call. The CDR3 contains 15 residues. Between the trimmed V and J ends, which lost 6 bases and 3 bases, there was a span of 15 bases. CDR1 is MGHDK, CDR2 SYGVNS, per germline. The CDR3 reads CASRPDPSGYNEQFF. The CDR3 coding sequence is TGTGCCAGCAGGCCCGACCCCTCTGGCTACAATGAGCAGTTCTTC.

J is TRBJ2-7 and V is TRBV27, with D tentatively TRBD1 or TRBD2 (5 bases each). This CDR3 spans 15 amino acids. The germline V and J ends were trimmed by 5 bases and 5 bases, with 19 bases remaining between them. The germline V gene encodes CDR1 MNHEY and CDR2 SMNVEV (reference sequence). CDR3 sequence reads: CASSLIGAGKDEQYF. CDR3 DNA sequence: TGTGCCAGCAGTCTTATTGGGGCCGGGAAAGACGAGCAGTACTTC.